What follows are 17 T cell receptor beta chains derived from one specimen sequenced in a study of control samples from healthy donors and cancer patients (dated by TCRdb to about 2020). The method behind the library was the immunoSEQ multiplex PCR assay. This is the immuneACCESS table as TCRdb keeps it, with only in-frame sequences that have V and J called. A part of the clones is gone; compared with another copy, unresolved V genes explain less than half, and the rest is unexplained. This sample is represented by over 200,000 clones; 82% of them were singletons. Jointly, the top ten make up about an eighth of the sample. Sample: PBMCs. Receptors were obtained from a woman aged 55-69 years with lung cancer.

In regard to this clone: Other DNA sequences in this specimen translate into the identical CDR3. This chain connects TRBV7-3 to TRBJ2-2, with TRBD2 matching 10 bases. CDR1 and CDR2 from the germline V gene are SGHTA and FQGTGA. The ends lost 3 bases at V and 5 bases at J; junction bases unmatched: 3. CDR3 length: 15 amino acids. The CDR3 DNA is TGTGCCAGCAGCTTGTCTAGCGGGGGAACCGGGGAGCTGTTTTTT. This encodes CASSLSSGGTGELFF.

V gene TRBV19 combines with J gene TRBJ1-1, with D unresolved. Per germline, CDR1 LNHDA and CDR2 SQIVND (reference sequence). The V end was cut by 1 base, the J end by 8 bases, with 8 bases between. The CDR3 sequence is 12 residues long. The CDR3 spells CASSIGQREAFF. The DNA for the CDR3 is TGTGCCAGTAGTATAGGGCAAAGAGAAGCTTTCTTT.

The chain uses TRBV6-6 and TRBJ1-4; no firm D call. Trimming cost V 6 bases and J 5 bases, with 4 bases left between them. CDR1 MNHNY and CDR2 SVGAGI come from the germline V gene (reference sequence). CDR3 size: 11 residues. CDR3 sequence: CASRGNEKLFF. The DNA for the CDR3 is TGTGCCAGCAGGGGAAATGAAAAACTGTTTTTT.

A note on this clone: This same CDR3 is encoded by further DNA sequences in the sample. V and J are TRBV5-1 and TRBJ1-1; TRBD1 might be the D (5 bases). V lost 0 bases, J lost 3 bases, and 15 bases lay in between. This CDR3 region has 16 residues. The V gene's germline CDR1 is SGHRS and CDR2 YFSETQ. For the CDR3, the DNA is TGCGCCAGCAGCTTGGGTTGGGGGGACGGAGACACTGAAGCTTTCTTT. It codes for CASSLGWGDGDTEAFF.

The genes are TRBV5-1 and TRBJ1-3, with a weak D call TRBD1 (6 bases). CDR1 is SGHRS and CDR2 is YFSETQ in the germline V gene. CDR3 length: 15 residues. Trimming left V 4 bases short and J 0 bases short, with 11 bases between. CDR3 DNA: TGCGCCAGCAGCGACGGGACACTCTCTGGAAACACCATATATTTT. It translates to CASSDGTLSGNTIYF.

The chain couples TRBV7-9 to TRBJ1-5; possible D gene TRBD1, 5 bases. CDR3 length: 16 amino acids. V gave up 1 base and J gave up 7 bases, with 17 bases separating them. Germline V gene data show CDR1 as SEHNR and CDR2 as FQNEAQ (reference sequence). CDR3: CASSLGARRGAQPQHF. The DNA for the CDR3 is TGTGCCAGCAGCTTAGGGGCAAGGAGGGGTGCGCAGCCCCAGCATTTT. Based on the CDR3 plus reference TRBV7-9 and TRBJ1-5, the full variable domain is DTGVSQNPRHKITKRGQNVTFRCDPISEHNRLYWYRQTLGQGPEFLTYFQNEAQLEKSRLLSDRFSAERPKGSFSTLEIQRTEQGDSAMYLCASSLGARRGAQPQHFGDGTRLSIL.

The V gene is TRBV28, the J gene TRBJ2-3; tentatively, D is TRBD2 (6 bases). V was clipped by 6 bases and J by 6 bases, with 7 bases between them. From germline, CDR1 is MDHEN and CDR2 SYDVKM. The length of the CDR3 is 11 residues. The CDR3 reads CASRGRDTQYF. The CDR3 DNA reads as TGTGCCAGCAGGGGGAGGGATACGCAGTATTTT.

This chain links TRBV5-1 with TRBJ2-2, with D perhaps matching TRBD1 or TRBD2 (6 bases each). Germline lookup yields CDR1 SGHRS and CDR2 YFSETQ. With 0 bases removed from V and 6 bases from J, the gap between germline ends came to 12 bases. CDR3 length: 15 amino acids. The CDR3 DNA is TGCGCCAGCAGCTTGGGACAGGAGGGATCCGGGGAGCTGTTTTTT. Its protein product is CASSLGQEGSGELFF.

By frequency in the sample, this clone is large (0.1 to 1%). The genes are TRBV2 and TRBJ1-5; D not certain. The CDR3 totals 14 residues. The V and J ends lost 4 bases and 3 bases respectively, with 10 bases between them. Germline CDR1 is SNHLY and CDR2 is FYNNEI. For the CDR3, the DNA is TGTGCCAGCAGTGGCCGGACGGACAATCAGCCCCAGCATTTT. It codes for CASSGRTDNQPQHF.

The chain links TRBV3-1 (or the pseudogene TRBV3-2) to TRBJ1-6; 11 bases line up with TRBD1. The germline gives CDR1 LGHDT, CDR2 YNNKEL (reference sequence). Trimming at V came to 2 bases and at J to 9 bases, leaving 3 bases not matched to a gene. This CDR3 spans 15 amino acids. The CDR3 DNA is TGTGCCAGCAGCCAACCCGGGACAGGGGGTTCACCCCTCCACTTT. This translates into CASSQPGTGGSPLHF.

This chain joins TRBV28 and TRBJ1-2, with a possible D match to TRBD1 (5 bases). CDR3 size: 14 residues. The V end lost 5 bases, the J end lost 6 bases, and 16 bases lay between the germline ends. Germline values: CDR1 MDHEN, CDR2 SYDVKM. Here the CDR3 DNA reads TGTGCCAGCAGTCCGTGGGACCGAGCAAATGGCTACACCTTC. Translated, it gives CASSPWDRANGYTF.

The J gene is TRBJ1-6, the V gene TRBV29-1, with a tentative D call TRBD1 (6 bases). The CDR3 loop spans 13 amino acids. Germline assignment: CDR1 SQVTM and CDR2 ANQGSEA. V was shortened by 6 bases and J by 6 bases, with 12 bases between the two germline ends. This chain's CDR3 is CSVLDSLNSPLHF. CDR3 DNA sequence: TGCAGCGTCTTGGACAGTCTTAATTCACCCCTCCACTTT.

In DNA form, the CDR3 reads TGTGCCAGCAGCTTCAATGGGCAGGGCTATGGCTACACCTTC. It specifies CASSFNGQGYGYTF. The gene calls are TRBV7-2 and TRBJ1-2, with a possible D match to TRBD1 (5 bases). The CDR3 covers 14 residues. Germline CDR1 SGHTA, CDR2 FQGNSA. Trimming stripped 3 bases from V and 4 bases from J, with 12 bases between.

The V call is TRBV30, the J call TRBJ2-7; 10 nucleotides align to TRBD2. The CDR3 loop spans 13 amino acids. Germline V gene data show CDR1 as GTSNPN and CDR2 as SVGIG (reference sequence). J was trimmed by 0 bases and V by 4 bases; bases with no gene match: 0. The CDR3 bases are TGTGCCTGGACTAGCGGGAGCTCCTACGAGCAGTACTTC. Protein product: CAWTSGSSYEQYF. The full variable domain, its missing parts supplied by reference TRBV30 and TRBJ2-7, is SQTIHQWPATLVQPVGSPLSLECTVEGTSNPNLYWYRQAAGRGLQLLFYSVGIGQISSEVPQNLSASRPQDRQFILSSKKLLLSDSGFYLCAWTSGSSYEQYFGPGTRLTVT.

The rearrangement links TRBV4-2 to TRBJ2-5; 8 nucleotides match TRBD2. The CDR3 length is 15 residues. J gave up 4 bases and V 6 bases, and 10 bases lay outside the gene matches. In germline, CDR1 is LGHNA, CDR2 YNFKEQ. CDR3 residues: CASRPGGGHGETQYF. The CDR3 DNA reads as TGTGCCAGCAGACCCGGGGGGGGACATGGAGAGACCCAGTACTTC.

The CDR3, as DNA: TGTGCCAGCAGCTTGTCCGGGACGCCGGTTGTGAATGAGCAGTTCTTC. It translates to CASSLSGTPVVNEQFF. The chain is built from TRBV7-3 and TRBJ2-1, with D possibly being TRBD1 or TRBD2 (5 bases each). V lost 3 bases and J 7 bases, leaving 19 bases between the germline ends. The germline gives CDR1 SGHTA, CDR2 FQGTGA. The CDR3 totals 16 residues.

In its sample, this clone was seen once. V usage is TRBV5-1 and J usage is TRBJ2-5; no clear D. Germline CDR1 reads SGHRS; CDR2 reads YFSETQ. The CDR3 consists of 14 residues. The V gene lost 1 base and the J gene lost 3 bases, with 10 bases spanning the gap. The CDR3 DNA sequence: TGCGCCAGCAGCTTGAGCCAGGTCGAAGAGACCCAGTACTTC. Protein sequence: CASSLSQVEETQYF.